The subject of this entry is one T cell receptor (beta chain). Its target is not known. Libraries were prepared by immunoSEQ multiplex PCR; TCRdb keeps only in-frame clonotypes and omits some of them. The table lists about 200,000 clones, about 90% of them singletons. The sample is drawn from a study of cytomegalovirus exposure and HLA in healthy donors. Overall study findings and caveats: Cytomegalovirus-associated TCR beta chains were listed, numbering roughly 150.

V lost 5 bases, J lost 5 bases, and 7 bases stayed unmatched. CDR1 and CDR2 (germline): MDHEN, SYDVKM. There are 15 residues in the CDR3. Sequencing was carried out using PBMCs. The chain uses TRBV28 and TRBJ2-2; 8 nucleotides match TRBD2. This receptor was taken from a woman aged 18-29 years in good health and CMV-seronegative. CDR3 sequence: CASSLSGRNTGELFF. CDR3 bases: TGTGCCAGCAGTCTAAGCGGGAGAAATACCGGGGAGCTGTTTTTT.